This is a list of T cell receptor beta chains from one sample in a study of T cell responses to AZD1222 COVID-19 vaccine. Some clones are missing from TCRdb's copy, which holds only in-frame ones; the method was immunoSEQ multiplex PCR. This sample has 100,000 or so clones, with 70% to 90% found just once. Sequences were derived from peripheral blood, sampled on day 0 of AZD1222 vaccination. The receptors shown here come from an adult in good health. Each CDR3 is given with its conserved first and last residue. Each record gives: CDR3 protein, V gene, J gene, D gene. A D gene is named only where the DNA matches it firmly.

cdr3_aa: CASSPFAGREKLFF
v_call: TRBV11-2
j_call: TRBJ1-4
d_call: -

cdr3_aa: CASTFNYGYTF
v_call: TRBV28
j_call: TRBJ1-2
d_call: -

cdr3_aa: CASSYDPSGYTF
v_call: TRBV7-2
j_call: TRBJ1-2
d_call: -

cdr3_aa: CASSPGQMNTEAFF
v_call: TRBV18
j_call: TRBJ1-1
d_call: TRBD1

cdr3_aa: CASSPGTGTQPQHF
v_call: TRBV7-6
j_call: TRBJ1-5
d_call: TRBD1

cdr3_aa: CASSPEPGRNEQYF
v_call: TRBV3-1/TRBV3-2
j_call: TRBJ2-7
d_call: -

cdr3_aa: CASSVWGTQRTDTQYF
v_call: TRBV9
j_call: TRBJ2-3
d_call: -

cdr3_aa: CASSAGTDRFTQYF
v_call: TRBV19
j_call: TRBJ2-3
d_call: TRBD1

cdr3_aa: CASSPLPAYNEQFF
v_call: TRBV19
j_call: TRBJ2-1
d_call: -

cdr3_aa: CASSPQAYGYTF
v_call: TRBV12-3/TRBV12-4
j_call: TRBJ1-2
d_call: -

cdr3_aa: CASSYSRHEQFF
v_call: TRBV6-5
j_call: TRBJ2-1
d_call: -

cdr3_aa: CASSRNTGPSYEQYF
v_call: TRBV14
j_call: TRBJ2-7
d_call: -

cdr3_aa: CAWGQGRDGYTF
v_call: TRBV30
j_call: TRBJ1-2
d_call: TRBD1

cdr3_aa: CASSLGRTQETQYF
v_call: TRBV5-4
j_call: TRBJ2-5
d_call: -

cdr3_aa: CASSQDATGNTIYF
v_call: TRBV3-1/TRBV3-2
j_call: TRBJ1-3
d_call: -

cdr3_aa: CASSFQGYNEQFF
v_call: TRBV12-3/TRBV12-4
j_call: TRBJ2-1
d_call: -

cdr3_aa: CASSHSISEANSPLHF
v_call: TRBV4-1
j_call: TRBJ1-6
d_call: -

cdr3_aa: CASSQEAWTGSREQYF
v_call: TRBV14
j_call: TRBJ2-7
d_call: TRBD1

cdr3_aa: CASGAPGRNTEAFF
v_call: TRBV12-5
j_call: TRBJ1-1
d_call: -

cdr3_aa: CASSLGLRGTGELFF
v_call: TRBV11-2
j_call: TRBJ2-2
d_call: -

cdr3_aa: CASIGKGGTEAFF
v_call: TRBV19
j_call: TRBJ1-1
d_call: -

cdr3_aa: CASSLTWQAGDTQYF
v_call: TRBV5-1
j_call: TRBJ2-3
d_call: -

cdr3_aa: CASSIVREGTEAFF
v_call: TRBV5-1
j_call: TRBJ1-1
d_call: -

cdr3_aa: CASSSSLDGEAFF
v_call: TRBV5-1
j_call: TRBJ1-1
d_call: -

cdr3_aa: CASSESLIGEQYF
v_call: TRBV10-1
j_call: TRBJ2-7
d_call: -

cdr3_aa: CASSTGQGYSNQPQHF
v_call: TRBV19
j_call: TRBJ1-5
d_call: TRBD1

cdr3_aa: CAISEIGQAGGYTF
v_call: TRBV10-3
j_call: TRBJ1-2
d_call: TRBD1

cdr3_aa: CASSRQGITYEQYF
v_call: TRBV6-5
j_call: TRBJ2-7
d_call: TRBD1

cdr3_aa: CASSLTGGKDGYTF
v_call: TRBV7-3
j_call: TRBJ1-2
d_call: -

cdr3_aa: CASSAQQGASDYGYTF
v_call: TRBV9
j_call: TRBJ1-2
d_call: TRBD1

cdr3_aa: CASSLGDPYEQYF
v_call: TRBV5-6
j_call: TRBJ2-7
d_call: -

cdr3_aa: CASTGAGTEAFF
v_call: TRBV6-5
j_call: TRBJ1-1
d_call: -

cdr3_aa: CASSFGQGSEKLFF
v_call: TRBV5-1
j_call: TRBJ1-4
d_call: TRBD1

cdr3_aa: CASSLRAGYGTEAFF
v_call: TRBV5-5
j_call: TRBJ1-1
d_call: -

cdr3_aa: CASSRGQEAFF
v_call: TRBV7-9
j_call: TRBJ1-1
d_call: TRBD1

cdr3_aa: CASSPRDSQCTF
v_call: TRBV19
j_call: TRBJ1-2
d_call: TRBD1

cdr3_aa: CASSQEGQGGGNEQFF
v_call: TRBV4-1
j_call: TRBJ2-1
d_call: TRBD1

cdr3_aa: CASSATGGFGGYTF
v_call: TRBV27
j_call: TRBJ1-2
d_call: TRBD1

cdr3_aa: CASSVVGGSEAFF
v_call: TRBV9
j_call: TRBJ1-1
d_call: -

cdr3_aa: CASSRAGDYYEQYF
v_call: TRBV5-1
j_call: TRBJ2-7
d_call: TRBD2

cdr3_aa: CATRRIGQSSYNEQFF
v_call: TRBV24-1
j_call: TRBJ2-1
d_call: -

cdr3_aa: CAGGGNTIYF
v_call: TRBV7-9
j_call: TRBJ1-3
d_call: -

cdr3_aa: CASSFSGQPQHF
v_call: TRBV13
j_call: TRBJ1-5
d_call: -

cdr3_aa: CASSLIGSGTEAFF
v_call: TRBV28
j_call: TRBJ1-1
d_call: -

cdr3_aa: CASSQGEGAPAYEQYF
v_call: TRBV4-1
j_call: TRBJ2-7
d_call: -

cdr3_aa: CASSLQMNTEAFF
v_call: TRBV2
j_call: TRBJ1-1
d_call: -

cdr3_aa: CASSLYRGPEAFF
v_call: TRBV7-2
j_call: TRBJ1-1
d_call: TRBD1

cdr3_aa: CASSPSEETQYF
v_call: TRBV7-9
j_call: TRBJ2-5
d_call: -

cdr3_aa: CASSPYRDTEAFF
v_call: TRBV28
j_call: TRBJ1-1
d_call: -

cdr3_aa: CASSPWTDEQYF
v_call: TRBV7-8
j_call: TRBJ2-7
d_call: -

cdr3_aa: CASSPGRGGEQYF
v_call: TRBV4-1
j_call: TRBJ2-7
d_call: -

cdr3_aa: CAISDTVGGPPGELFF
v_call: TRBV10-3
j_call: TRBJ2-2
d_call: -

cdr3_aa: CASSSYVNYGYTF
v_call: TRBV28
j_call: TRBJ1-2
d_call: -

cdr3_aa: CASSDGTGNGYTF
v_call: TRBV12-3/TRBV12-4
j_call: TRBJ1-2
d_call: TRBD1

cdr3_aa: CASSRVGGGDTQYF
v_call: TRBV11-2
j_call: TRBJ2-3
d_call: -

cdr3_aa: CASSGDGSNQPQHF
v_call: TRBV5-5
j_call: TRBJ1-5
d_call: -

cdr3_aa: CASSPPTSGLNEQFF
v_call: TRBV4-2
j_call: TRBJ2-1
d_call: TRBD2

cdr3_aa: CASSHAVGQGHSPLHF
v_call: TRBV3-1/TRBV3-2
j_call: TRBJ1-6
d_call: TRBD1

cdr3_aa: CSVGRGATGTNTEAFF
v_call: TRBV29-1
j_call: TRBJ1-1
d_call: TRBD1